The 14 T cell receptor beta chains reported below all come from one sample, sequenced in a study of CD8 T cells in ankylosing spondylitis. For these receptors, no antigen is known. Study-wide results and limits: Made up of about eight highly homologous variants, a TCR beta motif appeared characteristic of ankylosing spondylitis blood.

TCRdb re-called the 5' RACE reads through MiXCR, storing one row per CDR3 protein. Of about 220,000 distinct CDR3 sequences in the sample, roughly 6.6% were seen once. Sequenced material: blood, either unsorted or a sorted T cell fraction (not recorded which). These receptors originate from a male donor with ankylosing spondylitis.

This clonotype appeared a few times. V and J are TRBV16 and TRBJ2-2; D gene ambiguous. In germline, CDR1 is KGHSY, CDR2 FQNENV. There are 13 residues in the CDR3. V was shortened by 1 base and J by 4 bases, with 4 bases between the two germline ends. As DNA, the CDR3 is TGTGCCAGCAGCCAATTTAGCACCGGGGAGCTGTTTTTT. It codes for CASSQFSTGELFF.

The V and J genes are TRBV20-1 and TRBJ2-1; a weak D match, TRBD2 (5 bases). Germline V CDR1 and CDR2: DFQATT, SNEGSKA (reference sequence). This CDR3 comprises 12 residues. The CDR3, as DNA: TGCAGCGCTGGGAGAGCGGCCAATGAGCAGTTCTTC. As protein: CSAGRAANEQFF.

This clonotype was detected many times. The CDR3 spells CAISTPGEVYNEQFF. The CDR3 nucleotides are TGTGCCATCAGTACCCCCGGGGAAGTCTACAATGAGCAGTTCTTC. This rearrangement joins TRBV10-3 to TRBJ2-1; D may be TRBD2 (5 bases). With 5 bases removed from V and 3 bases from J, the gap between germline ends came to 14 bases. CDR3 length: 15 residues. Germline V lookup: CDR1 ENHRY, CDR2 SYGVKD.

This chain connects TRBV30 to TRBJ1-3; the match to TRBD1 covers 7 bases. Trimming removed 3 bases from V and 0 bases from J; junction bases left unmatched: 8. The CDR3 sequence is 16 residues long. Germline V gives CDR1 GTSNPN, CDR2 SVGIG (reference sequence). In DNA form, the CDR3 reads TGTGCCTGGAGGACAGGGTGGGAGGCCTCTGGAAACACCATATATTTT. It translates to CAWRTGWEASGNTIYF.

This clonotype was picked up a small number of times. J is TRBJ2-7 and V is TRBV2, with D uncertain. Germline CDR1 and CDR2: SNHLY and FYNNEI. The V end lost 8 bases, the J end lost 3 bases, and 8 bases lay between the germline ends. This CDR3 spans 11 amino acids. CDR3 nucleotides: TGTGCCAGCCTGTCTGGCTACGAGCAGTACTTC. Encoded protein: CASLSGYEQYF.

This clonotype has a count of ten or more. In nucleotides, the CDR3 is TGTGCCAGCAGCGTCTCAATATGGGGGGGGCCCACAGATACGCAGTATTTT. Residues: CASSVSIWGGPTDTQYF. This chain uses TRBV9 with TRBJ2-3, with D possibly being TRBD2 (7 bases). The V gene's germline CDR1 is SGDLS and CDR2 YYNGEE. V lost 2 bases, J lost 2 bases, and 18 bases lay in between. The CDR3 runs 17 residues.

In its sample, this clonotype was seen many times. The chain uses TRBV12-3 or TRBV12-4 and TRBJ2-4; possible D gene TRBD1, 6 bases. The ends were cut back, 3 bases at V and 5 bases at J, with 8 bases in the middle. The CDR3 loop spans 13 amino acids. The CDR3 protein is CASSFGGQNIQYF. DNA of the CDR3: TGTGCCAGCAGTTTTGGGGGCCAAAACATTCAGTACTTC.

In this sample, this clonotype turned up many times. The V gene is TRBV9, the J gene TRBJ1-1; D not certain. This CDR3 is 12 amino acids long. V was pared by 4 bases and J by 7 bases, with 11 bases between. The germline V gene encodes CDR1 SGDLS and CDR2 YYNGEE. CDR3 region: CASSTGVLEAFF. CDR3 DNA: TGTGCCAGCAGCACCGGGGTCCTTGAAGCTTTCTTT.

The chain links TRBV5-1 to TRBJ2-5; tentative D call: TRBD2 (5 bases). CDR1 and CDR2 from the germline V gene are SGHRS and YFSETQ. The CDR3 consists of 15 residues. V was trimmed by 7 bases and J by 2 bases, leaving 18 bases between them. This CDR3 reads CASRVAVGVQETQYF. For the CDR3, the DNA is TGCGCCAGCCGGGTCGCTGTCGGGGTACAAGAGACCCAGTACTTC.

Ten or more counts support this clonotype. The chain couples TRBV7-9 to TRBJ2-1, with unresolved D. V lost 7 bases and J lost 13, with 20 bases in between. This CDR3 contains 13 residues. Per germline, CDR1 SEHNR and CDR2 FQNEAQ (reference sequence). For the CDR3, the DNA is TGTGCCAGCATCCCCCCCTTAAGAGTTGAACAGTTCTTC. Protein sequence: CASIPPLRVEQFF. Complete variable domain (other parts from reference TRBV7-9 and TRBJ2-1): DTGVSQNPRHKITKRGQNVTFRCDPISEHNRLYWYRQTLGQGPEFLTYFQNEAQLEKSRLLSDRFSAERPKGSFSTLEIQRTEQGDSAMYLCASIPPLRVEQFFGPGTRLTVL.

This clonotype was counted ten times or more. This rearrangement joins TRBV10-3 to TRBJ2-5, with 8 bases that match TRBD1. The length of the CDR3 is 16 residues. CDR1 ENHRY and CDR2 SYGVKD come from the germline V gene. With 3 bases clipped from V and 0 bases from J, the junction kept 6 bases outside the gene matches. DNA of the CDR3: TGTGCCATCAGTGAATCGGGGACAGGTTACCAAGAGACCCAGTACTTC. It is translated as CAISESGTGYQETQYF.

This clonotype has at least ten counts. The gene calls are TRBV28 and TRBJ1-5; possibly TRBD1 for D (5 bases). This CDR3 region has 13 residues. V lost 4 bases and J 4 bases, leaving 8 bases between the germline ends. Germline CDR1 is MDHEN and CDR2 is SYDVKM. CDR3 sequence: CASSYTGNQPQHF. DNA for the CDR3: TGTGCCAGCAGTTATACAGGAAATCAGCCCCAGCATTTT.

This chain connects TRBV4-2 to TRBJ1-6; weak D call: TRBD1 (5 bases). This CDR3 is built from 18 residues. V gave up 7 bases and J gave up 7 bases, with 26 bases separating them. The V gene's germline CDR1 is LGHNA and CDR2 YNFKEQ. CDR3 sequence (DNA): TGTGCCAGCACACTCAATCGCGGTTTGGGACTCTCCAATTCACCCCTCCACTTT. Translated, it gives CASTLNRGLGLSNSPLHF.

This clonotype was counted ten times or more. The V gene is TRBV20-1, the J gene TRBJ2-5; 8 nucleotides agree with TRBD1. The V gene's germline CDR1 is DFQATT and CDR2 SNEGSKA (reference sequence). This CDR3 comprises 19 residues. In DNA, the CDR3 is TGCAGCCTGCCTAGGCGGACAGGGATGGGGACAAAGTACCAAGAGACCCAGTACTTC. This codes for CSLPRRTGMGTKYQETQYF.